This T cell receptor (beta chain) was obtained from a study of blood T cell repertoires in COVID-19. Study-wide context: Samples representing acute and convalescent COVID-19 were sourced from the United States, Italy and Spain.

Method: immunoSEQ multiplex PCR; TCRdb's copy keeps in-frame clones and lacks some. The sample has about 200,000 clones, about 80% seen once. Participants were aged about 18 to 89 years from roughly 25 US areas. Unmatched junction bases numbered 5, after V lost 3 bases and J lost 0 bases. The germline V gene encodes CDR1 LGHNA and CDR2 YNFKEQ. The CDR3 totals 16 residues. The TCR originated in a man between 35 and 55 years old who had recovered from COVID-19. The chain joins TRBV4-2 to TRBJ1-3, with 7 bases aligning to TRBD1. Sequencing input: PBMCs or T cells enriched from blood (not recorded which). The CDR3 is CASSQSRDSSGNTIYF. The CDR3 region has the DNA TGTGCCAGCAGCCAGTCCCGGGACAGCTCTGGAAACACCATATATTTT.